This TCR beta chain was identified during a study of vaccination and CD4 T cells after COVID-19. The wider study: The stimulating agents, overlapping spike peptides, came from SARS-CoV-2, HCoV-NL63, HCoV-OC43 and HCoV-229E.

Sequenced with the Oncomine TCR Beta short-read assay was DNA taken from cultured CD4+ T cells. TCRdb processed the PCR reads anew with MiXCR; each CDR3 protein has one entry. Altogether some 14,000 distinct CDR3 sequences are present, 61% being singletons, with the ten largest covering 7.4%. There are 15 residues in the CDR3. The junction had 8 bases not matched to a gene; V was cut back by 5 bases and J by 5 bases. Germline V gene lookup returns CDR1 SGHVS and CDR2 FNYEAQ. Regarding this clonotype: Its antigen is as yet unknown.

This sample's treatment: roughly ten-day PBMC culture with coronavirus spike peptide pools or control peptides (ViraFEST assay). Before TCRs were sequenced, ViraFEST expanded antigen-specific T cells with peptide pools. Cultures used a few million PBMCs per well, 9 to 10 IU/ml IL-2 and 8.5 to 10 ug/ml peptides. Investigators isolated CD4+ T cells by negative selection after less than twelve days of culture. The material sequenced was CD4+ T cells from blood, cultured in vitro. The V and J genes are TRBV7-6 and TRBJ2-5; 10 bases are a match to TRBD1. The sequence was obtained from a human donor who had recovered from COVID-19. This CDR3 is CASSPIRTGGETQYF. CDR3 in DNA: TGTGCCAGCAGCCCCATAAGGACAGGGGGGGAGACCCAGTACTTC. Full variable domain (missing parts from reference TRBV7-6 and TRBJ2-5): GAGVSQSPRYKVTKRGQDVALRCDPISGHVSLYWYRQALGQGPEFLTYFNYEAQQDKSGLPNDRFSAERPEGSISTLTIQRTEQRDSAMYRCASSPIRTGGETQYFGPGTRLLVL.